What follows describes a single TCR beta chain. Its antigen is currently unknown. The sample comes from a study of cytomegalovirus exposure and HLA in healthy donors. The study ran its PCR with 60 Vbeta and 13 Jbeta primers. Assay: immunoSEQ multiplex PCR; the TCRdb copy retains only in-frame clones and omits some. This table has some 150,000 clones, roughly 65% appearing once. Findings and limits, study-wide: Prediction of most subjects' HLA-A and HLA-B alleles by TCR beta sequences was reportedly accurate. In terms of immune exposure information, only CMV serostatus was available. Highest at DRB1 and lowest at HLA-C, TCR association rates differed among HLA loci in a later analysis.

This CDR3 contains 14 residues. The V end was cut by 7 bases, the J end by 0 bases, with 11 bases between. Germline lookup yields CDR1 SGHRS and CDR2 YFSETQ. Sample: PBMCs. The receptor comes from a woman aged 30 to 39 in good health and CMV-seronegative. This sequence joins TRBV5-1 and TRBJ1-3; no reliable D call. The CDR3, as DNA: TGCGCCAGCCGCGACATCCGCTCTGGAAACACCATATATTTT. Amino acid sequence: CASRDIRSGNTIYF.